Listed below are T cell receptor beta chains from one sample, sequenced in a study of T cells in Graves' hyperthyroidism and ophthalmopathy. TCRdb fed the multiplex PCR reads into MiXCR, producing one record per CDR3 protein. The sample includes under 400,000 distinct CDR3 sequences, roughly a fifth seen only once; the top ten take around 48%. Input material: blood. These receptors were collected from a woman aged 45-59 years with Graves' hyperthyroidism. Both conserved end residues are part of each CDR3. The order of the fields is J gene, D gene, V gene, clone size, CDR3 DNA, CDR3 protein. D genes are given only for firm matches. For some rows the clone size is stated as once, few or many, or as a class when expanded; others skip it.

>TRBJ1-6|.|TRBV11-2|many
TGTGCCAGCAGCTCTCAAGGAGACAATTCACCCCTCCACTTT
CASSSQGDNSPLHF
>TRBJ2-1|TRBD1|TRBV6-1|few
TGTGCCAGCAGTTTCCCGGGACAGGGGGGGAATGAGCAGTTCTTC
CASSFPGQGGNEQFF
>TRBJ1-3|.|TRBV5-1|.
TGCGCCAGCAGCGGGGCTGGAAACACCATATATTTT
CASSGAGNTIYF
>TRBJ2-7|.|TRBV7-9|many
TGTGCCAGCAGCTTAGGTGCAGGATCTTTGGACGAGCAGTACTTC
CASSLGAGSLDEQYF
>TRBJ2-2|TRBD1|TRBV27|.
TGTGCCAGCAGTATGCGGCAGGGGGACACCGGGGAGCTGTTTTTT
CASSMRQGDTGELFF
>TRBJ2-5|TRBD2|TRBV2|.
TGTGCCAGCGTTAGCGGGAGTCGGGAGACCCAGTACTTC
CASVSGSRETQYF
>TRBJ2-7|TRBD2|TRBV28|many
TGTGCCAGCAGTTTAAGCCGTCACGAGCGGGACTCCTACGAGCAGTACTTC
CASSLSRHERDSYEQYF
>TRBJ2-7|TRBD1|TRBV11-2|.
TGTGCCAACTCTTTGGCAGGGGGAGCGATCGCCCACGAGCAGTACTTC
CANSLAGGAIAHEQYF
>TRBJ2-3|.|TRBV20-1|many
TGCAGTGCTAGAGGTGGGTGGGGCACAGATACGCAGTATTTT
CSARGGWGTDTQYF
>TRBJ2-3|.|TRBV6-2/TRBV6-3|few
TGTGCCAGGATATGGGGGAGGGGGCTTAGCACAGATACGCAGTATTTT
CARIWGRGLSTDTQYF
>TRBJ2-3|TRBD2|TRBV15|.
TGTGCCACCAGCGGTCTAGCGGGAGGCACAGATACGCAGTATTTT
CATSGLAGGTDTQYF
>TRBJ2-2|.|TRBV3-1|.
TGTGCCAGCAGCCAATACGGCGGGGAGCTGTTTTTT
CASSQYGGELFF
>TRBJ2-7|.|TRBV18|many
TGTGCCAGCTCAGGACGACATGGGGGAGCCTACGAGCAGTACTTC
CASSGRHGGAYEQYF
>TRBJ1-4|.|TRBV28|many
TGTGCCAGCAGGTTGTCACCCGGAGGTGATGAAAAACTGTTTTTT
CASRLSPGGDEKLFF
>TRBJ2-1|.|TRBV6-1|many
TGTGCCAGCACTCGACCTGGGAATGAGCAGTTCTTC
CASTRPGNEQFF
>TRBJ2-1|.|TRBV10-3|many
TGTGCCATCAGTGAGTCCGGACTTAGCTCCTACAATGAGCAGTTCTTC
CAISESGLSSYNEQFF
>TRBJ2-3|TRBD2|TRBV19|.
TGTGCCAGTAGTATAGGGGGACTAGCGGGGAGCACAGATACGCAGTATTTT
CASSIGGLAGSTDTQYF
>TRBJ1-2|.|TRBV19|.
TGTGCCAGTAGTACCTCACAGTGGAACTATAACTATGGCTACACCTTC
CASSTSQWNYNYGYTF
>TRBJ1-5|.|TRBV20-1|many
TGCAGTGCTAGAGATCTGTTTGGGAATAGCAATCAGCCCCAGCATTTT
CSARDLFGNSNQPQHF
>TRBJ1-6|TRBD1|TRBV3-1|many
TGTGCCAGCAGCGGGACAGGGGTTGTTCCCCTCCACTTT
CASSGTGVVPLHF
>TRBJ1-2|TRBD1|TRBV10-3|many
TGTGCCATCAGTGACACTGGACAGGGCTATGGCTACACCTTC
CAISDTGQGYGYTF
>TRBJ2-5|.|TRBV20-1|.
TGCAGTGCTAGAGATTGGGCGTCGGAGACCCAGTACTTC
CSARDWASETQYF
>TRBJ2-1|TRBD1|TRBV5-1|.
TGCGCCAGCAGCCCTAGCCCGACAGGGTCCCATGAGCAGTTCTTC
CASSPSPTGSHEQFF
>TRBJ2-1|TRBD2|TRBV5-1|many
TGCGCCAGCAGTTTCGGACTAGCGGGAGGCCACCACAATGAGCAGTTCTTC
CASSFGLAGGHHNEQFF
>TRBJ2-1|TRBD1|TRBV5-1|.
TGCGCCAGCAGCTCCGACAGGGGAAGGGCTAAATATGAGCAGTTCTTC
CASSSDRGRAKYEQFF
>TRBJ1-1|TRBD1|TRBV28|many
TGTGCCAGCAGCTCTCCGACAGGGGAGGCTGAAGCTTTCTTT
CASSSPTGEAEAFF
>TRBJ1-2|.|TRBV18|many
TGTGCCAGCTCTCCGAACTCGGGCGGCTACACCTTC
CASSPNSGGYTF
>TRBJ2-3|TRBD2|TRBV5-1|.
TGCGCCAGCAGCTTGGCACCTAGCGGGGGCACAGATACGCAGTATTTT
CASSLAPSGGTDTQYF
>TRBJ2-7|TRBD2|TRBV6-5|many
TGTGCCAGCAGTCAGGGACTAGCGGGAGTCGGCGAGCAGTACTTC
CASSQGLAGVGEQYF
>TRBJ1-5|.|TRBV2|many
TGTGCCAGCAGCAAACCCAGGGGCGGTCAGCCCCAGCATTTT
CASSKPRGGQPQHF
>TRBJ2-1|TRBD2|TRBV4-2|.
TGTGCCAGCAGCCCTGGATTAGCGGGGGCCCTTAGCTCCTACAATGAGCAGCTCTTC
CASSPGLAGALSSYNEQLF